This entry features one T cell receptor (beta chain) sequence. Its antigen is still unknown. At one of its ends the junction is not consistent with the germline gene, which may arise from a read error. Measured with immunoSEQ multiplex PCR; TCRdb has only the in-frame clones, and not every one. In the table there are 60,000 to 75,000 clones, around four fifths of which are singletons. Second doses that came at about 4 or about 12 weeks were put together. There are 14 residues in the CDR3. Germline assignment: CDR1 SNHLY and CDR2 FYNNEI. This sample stems from a study of T cell responses to AZD1222 COVID-19 vaccine. Broader study findings: Dominant CD4 TCR responses targeted spike regions 160-218 and 743-854. After two AZD1222 doses, spike-specific TCR breadth and depth rose versus day 0. Donor demographics were predominantly white British with a female majority; clonal diversity may be underestimated.

This specimen consisted of peripheral blood, obtained 28 days after the second AZD1222 dose. The receptor comes from an adult who received the AZD1222 COVID-19 vaccine. The genes are TRBV2 and TRBJ1-4, with D tentatively TRBD1 (5 bases). The CDR3 nucleotides read TGTGCCAGCAGCGAAGTGAGGGGTGGTGAAAAACTGTTTTTT. Translating it yields CASSEVRGGEKLFF. Combining the CDR3 with reference TRBV2 and TRBJ1-4 gives the whole variable domain EPEVTQTPSHQVTQMGQEVILRCVPISNHLYFYWYRQILGQKVEFLVSFYNNEISEKSEIFDDQFSVERPDGSNFTLKIRSTKLEDSAMYFCASSEVRGGEKLFFGSGTQLSVL.